Listed below are T cell receptor beta chains from one sample, sequenced in a study of cytomegalovirus exposure and HLA in healthy donors. Clones were sequenced by immunoSEQ multiplex PCR, and TCRdb holds only the in-frame ones, with some missing. There are fewer than 150,000 clones in the sample; 82% occur only once, and 2% to 3% lies in the top ten. The sample was PBMCs. These receptors were collected from a woman under 30 in good health and CMV-seronegative. Each CDR3 is given with its conserved first and last residue. A D gene is named only where the DNA matches it firmly. Clone size is stated in some rows and not others, as once, few, many or a class when expanded.

TRBD1 | TRBJ1-2 | once | TRBV28 | CASSFGQARNYGYTF | TGTGCCAGCAGTTTCGGACAGGCACGCAACTATGGCTACACCTTC
TRBD2 | TRBJ2-2 | NA | TRBV27 | CASSSSGGGTGELFF | TGTGCCAGCAGTTCTAGCGGGGGGGGCACCGGGGAGCTGTTTTTT
NA | TRBJ1-1 | NA | TRBV5-6 | CASSYDRLPLNTEAFF | TGTGCCAGCAGCTATGACAGATTACCTCTGAACACTGAAGCTTTCTTT
TRBD2 | TRBJ2-3 | few | TRBV6-4 | CASSGSGGASDTQYF | TGTGCCAGCAGTGGGAGCGGGGGGGCATCAGATACGCAGTATTTT
NA | TRBJ1-1 | NA | TRBV5-1 | CASSFVRNTEAFF | TGCGCCAGCAGCTTTGTCAGAAACACTGAAGCTTTCTTT
NA | TRBJ1-1 | once | TRBV7-8 | CASSSGEDNMNTEAFF | TGTGCCAGCAGCTCCGGGGAGGATAATATGAACACTGAAGCTTTCTTT
NA | TRBJ2-1 | NA | TRBV27 | CASSLGGILNEQFF | TGTGCCAGCAGTTTAGGAGGGATTCTGAATGAGCAGTTCTTC
TRBD1 | TRBJ1-1 | NA | TRBV28 | CASDPRDSPEAFF | TGTGCCAGCGACCCCCGGGACAGCCCTGAAGCTTTCTTT
NA | TRBJ1-2 | NA | TRBV7-8 | CASSQDRNYGYTF | TGTGCCAGCAGCCAGGACAGAAACTATGGCTACACCTTC
NA | TRBJ2-7 | NA | TRBV5-1 | CASSLSSYEQYF | TGCGCCAGCAGCCTATCAAGCTACGAGCAGTACTTC
NA | TRBJ1-6 | NA | TRBV18 | CASSPQSSGSPLHF | TGTGCCAGCTCACCTCAGTCCTCGGGATCACCCCTCCACTTT
NA | TRBJ2-7 | NA | TRBV28 | CASSNPSKRSYEQYF | TGTGCCAGCAGTAACCCTTCTAAGCGGTCCTACGAGCAGTACTTC
NA | TRBJ1-2 | NA | TRBV19 | CASSRGGYGYTF | TGTGCCAGTAGTAGAGGGGGCTATGGCTACACCTTC
TRBD2 | TRBJ2-1 | NA | TRBV18 | CASSPQSRLASYNEQFF | TGTGCCAGCTCACCTCAATCGAGACTAGCGAGCTACAATGAGCAGTTCTTC
TRBD1 | TRBJ2-1 | NA | TRBV6-6 | CASNRQGRGAYNEQFF | TGTGCCAGCAACCGACAGGGGCGAGGGGCATACAATGAGCAGTTCTTC
NA | TRBJ1-4 | NA | TRBV18 | CASSPPGEKLFF | TGTGCCAGCTCACCTCCGGGGGAAAAACTGTTTTTT
NA | TRBJ1-2 | NA | TRBV5-3 | CARSPIDRPYGYTF | TGTGCCAGAAGCCCAATTGACAGGCCCTATGGCTACACCTTC
NA | TRBJ2-6 | NA | TRBV4-1 | CASSQDWAGGSGANVLTF | TGCGCCAGCAGCCAAGATTGGGCCGGAGGCTCTGGGGCCAACGTCCTGACTTTC
NA | TRBJ2-3 | NA | TRBV2 | CASTWRTDTQYF | TGTGCCAGCACGTGGAGGACAGATACGCAGTATTTT
TRBD2 | TRBJ2-7 | NA | TRBV27 | CASSASSGPTYEQYF | TGTGCCAGCAGTGCGTCTAGCGGCCCGACCTACGAGCAGTACTTC
TRBD1 | TRBJ2-3 | NA | TRBV12-5 | CASGQDRATDTQYF | TGTGCTAGTGGTCAAGACAGGGCGACAGATACGCAGTATTTT
NA | TRBJ1-2 | NA | TRBV6-6 | CASSPSTDINYGYTF | TGTGCCAGCAGTCCTTCGACTGATATTAACTATGGCTACACCTTC
NA | TRBJ2-7 | NA | TRBV5-8 | CASHRLEGRFEQYF | TGTGCCAGCCACCGACTGGAGGGTCGTTTCGAGCAGTACTTC
TRBD1 | TRBJ2-5 | NA | TRBV7-2 | CASSQGQGGIETQYF | TGTGCCAGCAGCCAGGGACAGGGGGGGATCGAGACCCAGTACTTC
NA | TRBJ2-1 | NA | TRBV19 | CASSIRGEQFF | TGTGCCAGTAGTATCAGGGGTGAGCAGTTCTTC
TRBD1 | TRBJ2-7 | NA | TRBV14 | CASSQGNRGVEQYF | TGTGCCAGCAGCCAAGGAAACAGGGGGGTCGAGCAGTACTTC
NA | TRBJ2-7 | NA | TRBV11-2 | CASSLRYEQYF | TGTGCCAGCAGCTTGCGTTACGAGCAGTACTTC
TRBD2 | TRBJ2-3 | NA | TRBV7-6 | CASSLLIAGGPGRKDTQYF | TGTGCCAGCAGCTTATTAATAGCGGGAGGGCCAGGTAGAAAAGATACGCAGTATTTT
NA | TRBJ1-4 | once | TRBV14 | CASSHPGTMGEKLFF | TGTGCCAGCAGCCATCCCGGGACAATGGGTGAAAAACTGTTTTTT
NA | TRBJ2-1 | NA | TRBV14 | CASSQVRVQSVYEQFF | TGTGCCAGCAGCCAAGTCCGCGTCCAGAGCGTATATGAGCAGTTCTTC
NA | TRBJ2-3 | NA | TRBV5-8 | CASSFISGFTDTQYF | TGTGCCAGCAGCTTTATTTCGGGGTTCACAGATACGCAGTATTTT
NA | TRBJ2-7 | NA | TRBV19 | CASSLPSYEQYF | TGTGCCAGTAGTCTGCCCAGCTACGAGCAGTACTTC
NA | TRBJ1-2 | NA | TRBV30 | CAWSRGGTFSNYGYTF | TGTGCCTGGAGTAGAGGAGGGACGTTTTCTAACTATGGCTACACCTTC
NA | TRBJ1-2 | once | TRBV2 | CASSEWGPSYGYTF | TGTGCCAGCAGTGAATGGGGCCCGAGTTATGGCTACACCTTC
NA | TRBJ2-3 | once | TRBV2 | CATKNEAGRTDTQYF | TGTGCCACCAAAAACGAGGCAGGGCGCACAGATACGCAGTATTTT
NA | TRBJ2-4 | NA | TRBV11-2 | CASSPLPARAKNIQYF | TGTGCCAGCAGCCCCCTCCCAGCGAGGGCCAAAAACATTCAGTACTTC
TRBD1 | TRBJ1-1 | NA | TRBV28 | CASINQGGNTEAFF | TGTGCCAGCATAAACCAGGGGGGGAACACTGAAGCTTTCTTT
NA | TRBJ1-2 | NA | TRBV29-1 | CSADSGQTNYGYTF | TGCAGCGCTGACTCAGGACAAACCAACTATGGCTACACCTTC
NA | TRBJ2-7 | NA | TRBV15 | CATSRGSRDWIYEQYF | TGTGCCACCAGCCGGGGGTCCCGGGACTGGATTTACGAGCAGTACTTC
TRBD1 | TRBJ1-4 | NA | TRBV5-8 | CASSLEQGVFNEKLFF | TGTGCCAGCAGCTTGGAACAGGGGGTCTTTAATGAAAAACTGTTTTTT
NA | TRBJ1-2 | NA | TRBV6-5 | CASSTRQPHYGYTF | TGTGCCAGCAGTACAAGACAGCCCCACTATGGCTACACCTTC
NA | TRBJ2-5 | NA | TRBV7-6 | CASSLVGGAMETQYF | TGTGCCAGCAGCTTAGTGGGGGGGGCCATGGAGACCCAGTACTTC
TRBD2 | TRBJ2-3 | NA | TRBV11-3 | CASSLVPTSGAGRDTQYF | TGTGCCAGCAGCTTAGTCCCAACTAGCGGCGCCGGCAGGGATACGCAGTATTTT